Listed here are 28 T cell receptor beta chains from one sample, sequenced in a study of OX40 agonist ivuxolimab in advanced cancers. Produced via immunoSEQ multiplex PCR; TCRdb's table is partial and in-frame only. The table shows some 80,000 clones, with more than 90% occurring only once. The source was CD4+ or CD8+ T cells sorted from blood, collected in a trial of the OX40 agonist ivuxolimab. All receptors derive from an adult with an advanced solid tumor such as melanoma, head and neck, liver or kidney cancer.

The rearrangement joins TRBV15 to TRBJ1-6; 9 bases are shared with TRBD1. The CDR3 loop spans 15 amino acids. V trimming: 0 bases; J trimming: 10 bases; junction bases outside the gene matches: 4. Germline assignment: CDR1 LNHNV and CDR2 YYDKDF (reference sequence). CDR3 nucleotide sequence: TGTGCCACCAGCAGAGATACAGGGGGCGAATCACCCCTCCACTTT. Its translation is CATSRDTGGESPLHF.

V usage is TRBV6-4 and J usage is TRBJ2-7, with 9 positions matching TRBD2. This CDR3 is built from 14 residues. CDR1 MRHNA and CDR2 SNTAGT come from the germline V gene. Trimming cost V 4 bases and J 9 bases; bases outside gene matches: 10. The CDR3 loop reads CASSVEGGRAAQYF. CDR3 DNA: TGTGCCAGCAGTGTTGAAGGCGGGAGGGCCGCGCAGTACTTC.

The CDR3 DNA reads TGTGCCAGCGGGCAGCAGAACTCCTACAATGAGCAGTTCTTC. Residues: CASGQQNSYNEQFF. The V call is TRBV5-4, the J call TRBJ2-1, with D hard to call. Germline lookup yields CDR1 SGHNT and CDR2 YYREEE (reference sequence). V lost 7 bases and J lost 0, with 11 bases in between. The CDR3 runs 14 residues.

The V call is TRBV7-9, the J call TRBJ1-2, with unresolved D. The germline gives CDR1 SEHNR, CDR2 FQNEAQ (reference sequence). V lost 2 bases, J lost 8 bases, and 15 bases lay in between. The CDR3 extends over 14 amino acids. The CDR3 DNA reads TGTGCCAGCAGCTTACTACTAGGGCTAGAAGGCTACACCTTC. Translated, it gives CASSLLLGLEGYTF. The full variable domain, with the rest looked up from reference TRBV7-9 and TRBJ1-2, is DTGVSQNPRHKITKRGQNVTFRCDPISEHNRLYWYRQTLGQGPEFLTYFQNEAQLEKSRLLSDRFSAERPKGSFSTLEIQRTEQGDSAMYLCASSLLLGLEGYTFGSGTRLTVV.

The V and J genes are TRBV29-1 and TRBJ1-4; D is uncertain. CDR1 and CDR2 (germline): SQVTM, ANQGSEA. Between the trimmed V and J ends, which lost 5 bases and 4 bases, there was a span of 8 bases. The CDR3 totals 12 residues. The CDR3 loop is CSVRLSNEKLFF. The CDR3 DNA reads as TGCAGCGTTCGCCTCAGTAATGAAAAACTGTTTTTT.

The V and J genes are TRBV11-2 and TRBJ1-4, with 11 bases matching TRBD1. The V segment lost 5 bases and the J segment 8 bases; nucleotides outside the gene matches: 7. The CDR3 has 15 amino acids. Per the germline V gene, CDR1 is SGHAT and CDR2 is FQNNGV. The CDR3 nucleotides read TGTGCCAGCAGCCAGGACCGGGACAGGGGGGAAAAACTGTTTTTT. Translation: CASSQDRDRGEKLFF.

The gene calls are TRBV5-1 and TRBJ2-2; 7 bases are a match to TRBD2. J gave up 5 bases and V 0 bases, and 4 bases lay outside the gene matches. Germline CDR1 SGHRS, CDR2 YFSETQ. The length of the CDR3 is 15 residues. The DNA for the CDR3 is TGCGCCAGCAGCTTGGGAGGACTAGGTACCGGGGAGCTGTTTTTT. It codes for CASSLGGLGTGELFF.

The chain uses TRBV18 and TRBJ1-4; D gene ambiguous. V was trimmed by 2 bases and J by 6 bases, leaving 7 bases between them. Germline CDR1 reads KGHSH; CDR2 reads LQKENI. This CDR3 contains 13 residues. The CDR3 DNA follows: TGTGCCAGCTCACCAAGAAGGGATGAAAAACTGTTTTTT. As protein: CASSPRRDEKLFF.

The chain has TRBV15 and TRBJ1-2, with 9 positions matching TRBD1. The length of the CDR3 is 14 residues. The V gene's germline CDR1 is LNHNV and CDR2 YYDKDF (reference sequence). V shed 7 bases, J shed 4 bases, and the junction held 7 bases outside the gene matches. This chain's CDR3 is CATNGQGNPYGYTF. CDR3 DNA: TGTGCCACCAACGGACAGGGGAATCCCTATGGCTACACCTTC.

This chain uses TRBV5-1 with TRBJ2-7; D unresolved. Trimming pared 2 bases from V and 3 bases from J, leaving 9 bases between. The germline CDR1 and CDR2 sequences are SGHRS and YFSETQ. This CDR3 contains 13 residues. CDR3 loop: CASSLEHFYEQYF. Here the CDR3 DNA reads TGCGCCAGCAGCTTAGAACACTTCTACGAGCAGTACTTC.

The chain has TRBV7-2 and TRBJ2-5, with D tentatively TRBD2 (6 bases). The CDR3 totals 15 residues. Per the germline V gene, CDR1 is SGHTA and CDR2 is FQGNSA. With 5 bases removed from V and 2 bases from J, the gap between germline ends came to 15 bases. DNA of the CDR3: TGTGCCAGCAGCACTGTAAGCGGGCCGCAAGAGACCCAGTACTTC. Translation gives CASSTVSGPQETQYF.

V and J are TRBV4-2 and TRBJ2-5; 9 nucleotides agree with TRBD2. The V gene's germline CDR1 is LGHNA and CDR2 YNFKEQ. This CDR3 spans 14 amino acids. With V trimmed by 4 bases and J by 5 bases, 5 bases remained unmatched. The CDR3 loop reads CASSPGLAGETQYF. For the CDR3, the DNA is TGTGCCAGCAGCCCGGGACTAGCAGGGGAGACCCAGTACTTC.

J is TRBJ2-7 and V is TRBV6-1; D is unclear. The CDR3 extends over 11 amino acids. The germline V gene encodes CDR1 MNHNS and CDR2 SASEGT. Trimming pared 2 bases from V and 6 bases from J, leaving 5 bases between. The DNA of the CDR3 is TGTGCCAGCAGTGAATTCTCCGAGCAGTACTTC. It yields the protein CASSEFSEQYF.

This rearrangement joins TRBV2 to TRBJ1-5, with D perhaps TRBD1 (5 bases). Between the trimmed V and J ends, which lost 8 bases and 1 base, there was a span of 15 bases. Germline CDR1 SNHLY, CDR2 FYNNEI. CDR3 length: 15 amino acids. The DNA of the CDR3 is TGTGCCAGCGGGACTAGACAGCAGAGCAATCAGCCCCAGCATTTT. Its translation is CASGTRQQSNQPQHF. The whole variable domain, remainder taken from reference TRBV2 and TRBJ1-5, is EPEVTQTPSHQVTQMGQEVILRCVPISNHLYFYWYRQILGQKVEFLVSFYNNEISEKSEIFDDQFSVERPDGSNFTLKIRSTKLEDSAMYFCASGTRQQSNQPQHFGDGTRLSIL.

The V gene is TRBV10-2, the J gene TRBJ2-2; the match to TRBD2 covers 16 bases. The CDR3 length is 18 residues. From germline, CDR1 is WSHSY and CDR2 SAAADI. Trimming removed 6 bases from V and 4 bases from J; junction bases left unmatched: 8. This chain's CDR3 is CASRPPGLAGGVTGELFF. DNA for the CDR3: TGCGCCAGCAGGCCTCCGGGACTAGCGGGAGGGGTCACCGGGGAGCTGTTTTTT.

This clone has more than one count but fewer than ten. This chain joins TRBV27 and TRBJ2-6; D unclear. The CDR3 is 15 amino acids. V was pared by 1 base and J by 3 bases, with 7 bases between. Germline values: CDR1 MNHEY, CDR2 SMNVEV (reference sequence). CDR3 in amino acids: CASSLFGFGANVLTF. The CDR3 nucleotides read TGTGCCAGCAGTTTATTCGGGTTTGGGGCCAACGTCCTGACTTTC.

This chain links TRBV10-1 with TRBJ1-6; possible D gene TRBD1, 5 bases. The CDR3 totals 10 residues. CDR1 and CDR2 from the germline V gene are WNHNN and SYGVQD (reference sequence). With 10 bases removed from V and 13 bases from J, the gap between germline ends came to 11 bases. The CDR3 nucleotides are TGCGCCAACCAGGGAGGGCCCCTCCACTTT. This gives the protein CANQGGPLHF.

This clone was recorded once. The V gene is TRBV6-1, the J gene TRBJ2-3; no firm D call. The CDR3 covers 11 residues. Trimming shortened V by 2 bases and J by 4 bases, and 1 base separated the two germline ends. Germline lookup yields CDR1 MNHNS and CDR2 SASEGT. CDR3: CASSESDTQYF. CDR3 in DNA: TGTGCCAGCAGTGAATCAGATACGCAGTATTTT.

The chain combines TRBV28 with TRBJ2-3; D unresolved. CDR1 and CDR2 from the germline V gene are MDHEN and SYDVKM. Trimming took 3 bases from V and 5 from J, leaving 9 bases between them. This CDR3 is built from 13 residues. As DNA, the CDR3 is TGTGCCAGCAGTTTGGGTATTCGAGATACGCAGTATTTT. Its translation: CASSLGIRDTQYF.

The V and J genes are TRBV28 and TRBJ2-7, with unresolved D. This CDR3 region has 11 residues. Germline CDR1 reads MDHEN; CDR2 reads SYDVKM. V lost 5 bases to trimming and J lost 9 bases, with 11 bases between them. CDR3 in amino acids: CASSTENVQYF. The CDR3 DNA is TGTGCCAGCAGTACGGAAAACGTGCAGTACTTC. The complete variable domain, with remaining parts taken from reference TRBV28 and TRBJ2-7, reads DVKVTQSSRYLVKRTGEKVFLECVQDMDHENMFWYRQDPGLGLRLIYFSYDVKMKEKGDIPEGYSVSREKKERFSLILESASTNQTSMYLCASSTENVQYFGPGTRLTVT.

The chain employs TRBV28 and TRBJ2-1; D tentatively reads TRBD1 or TRBD2 (5 bases each). Germline V gene lookup returns CDR1 MDHEN and CDR2 SYDVKM. The CDR3 loop spans 14 amino acids. Trimming left V 6 bases short and J 10 bases short, with 19 bases between. CDR3 amino acids: CASSQGRNRKEQFF. In nucleotides, the CDR3 is TGTGCCAGCAGCCAGGGACGGAATAGGAAGGAGCAGTTCTTC.

The chain has TRBV29-1 and TRBJ2-3; D is uncertain. V shed 4 bases and J shed 6 bases, with 8 bases lying between them. CDR3 length: 11 amino acids. Germline loops: CDR1 SQVTM, CDR2 ANQGSEA. In nucleotides, the CDR3 is TGCAGCGTTGCTGAATTGGATACGCAGTATTTT. Translated, it gives CSVAELDTQYF.

With respect to this clone: The DNA is left out, because the CDR3 cannot be placed on it with certainty; the CDR3 is given as TCRdb lists it. The chain employs TRBV11-2 and TRBJ2-1; the table's D call, TRBD1, has no DNA check behind it. Including both end residues, the CDR3 is 14 amino acids long. Germline V gene lookup returns CDR1 SGHAT and CDR2 FQNNGV. The CDR3 spells CASILGRSYNEQFF.

The chain joins TRBV10-3 to TRBJ2-1; tentatively, D is TRBD1 (6 bases). The CDR3 is 13 residues long. Trimming took 3 bases from V and 12 from J, leaving 15 bases between them. Per the germline V gene, CDR1 is ENHRY and CDR2 is SYGVKD. The CDR3 reads CAISDSTGLGQFF. CDR3 sequence (DNA): TGTGCCATCAGTGACTCGACAGGCCTAGGGCAGTTCTTC.

This chain joins TRBV5-8 and TRBJ1-4; maybe TRBD1 (6 bases). Germline assignment: CDR1 SGHTS and CDR2 YDEGEE. CDR3 length: 14 residues. V was pared by 4 bases and J by 8 bases, with 15 bases between. The CDR3 nucleotides read TGTGCCAGCAGCCCCACAGGGTCTGACGAAAAACTGTTTTTT. Residues: CASSPTGSDEKLFF.

This chain uses TRBV5-1 with TRBJ2-5, with unresolved D. Per the germline V gene, CDR1 is SGHRS and CDR2 is YFSETQ. The CDR3 covers 14 residues. V dropped 0 bases and J dropped 3 bases, with 9 bases sitting between them. The CDR3 DNA reads TGCGCCAGCAGCTTGGGGCAGAATGAAGAGACCCAGTACTTC. It specifies CASSLGQNEETQYF.

The rearrangement uses TRBV4-1 and TRBJ2-2, with D perhaps matching TRBD1 (6 bases). Germline V gene sequence: CDR1 MGHRA, CDR2 YSYEKL. The CDR3 length is 17 residues. V was clipped by 4 bases and J by 1 base, with 16 bases between them. CDR3 sequence reads: CASSRAPVGQNTGELFF. CDR3 DNA: TGCGCCAGCAGCCGAGCCCCGGTGGGACAGAACACCGGGGAGCTGTTTTTT.

The V gene is TRBV11-2, the J gene TRBJ2-3, with 7 nucleotides matching TRBD2. Germline loops: CDR1 SGHAT, CDR2 FQNNGV. Trimming removed 5 bases from V and 1 base from J; junction bases left unmatched: 6. The CDR3 consists of 15 residues. Written as DNA, the CDR3 is TGTGCCAGCAGCCCTACTAGCGCCCGCACAGATACGCAGTATTTT. It specifies CASSPTSARTDTQYF.